The text below deals with one T cell receptor beta chain. Its antigen is not identified. The CDR3 consists of 14 residues. V dropped 6 bases and J dropped 2 bases, with 16 bases sitting between them. Germline loops: CDR1 SQVTM, CDR2 ANQGSEA. The data derive from a study of blood T cells in healthy people across ages. The second PCR ran roughly 6 to 11 cycles with a sample-barcoded 5' primer and J-beta primers. Every molecule of cDNA carried a tag from a template-switch adaptor with 12 random nucleotides. In TCRdb, the 5' RACE reads were re-called with MiXCR into one record per CDR3 protein. Of about 970,000 distinct CDR3 sequences in the sample, roughly 51% were seen once. Whole-study findings and limits: The study regarded diversity estimates from one million T cells as underestimates.

Sequences were obtained from blood. The receptor was derived from a woman aged 60-75 years in good health. This chain links TRBV29-1 with TRBJ2-5, with a tentative D call TRBD2 (5 bases). CDR3 residues: CSVGAATLQETQYF. The CDR3 nucleotides read TGCAGCGTGGGAGCTGCTACCTTACAAGAGACCCAGTACTTC.